The present TCR beta chain was sequenced within a study of Ad26.COV2.S vaccination and SARS-CoV-2 variants. Profiled with immunoSEQ multiplex PCR; TCRdb holds only in-frame clones, not every one. Altogether about 320,000 clones are present, 70% to 90% being singletons, with the ten largest covering 1.5% to 2.5%. Germline V gene lookup returns CDR1 WSHSY and CDR2 SAAADI. This CDR3 spans 15 amino acids. V dropped 4 bases and J dropped 4 bases, with 16 bases sitting between them. Treatment defined: around 19 received Ad26.COV2.S at low or high dose, single or two shots; 5 received placebo; per-sample allocation not given. All samples were drawn on day 63, counting from the first vaccine or placebo injection.

The source was peripheral blood, collected in a trial of Ad26.COV2.S vaccine versus placebo. This receptor was obtained from a person between 18 and 65 years old who received the Ad26.COV2.S COVID-19 vaccine or a placebo. J is TRBJ1-2 and V is TRBV10-2; D possibly corresponds to TRBD1 (6 bases). The CDR3 DNA sequence: TGCGCCAGCAGTGGGGAACAGGGCATAAGCTATGGCTACACCTTC. The encoded protein is CASSGEQGISYGYTF.